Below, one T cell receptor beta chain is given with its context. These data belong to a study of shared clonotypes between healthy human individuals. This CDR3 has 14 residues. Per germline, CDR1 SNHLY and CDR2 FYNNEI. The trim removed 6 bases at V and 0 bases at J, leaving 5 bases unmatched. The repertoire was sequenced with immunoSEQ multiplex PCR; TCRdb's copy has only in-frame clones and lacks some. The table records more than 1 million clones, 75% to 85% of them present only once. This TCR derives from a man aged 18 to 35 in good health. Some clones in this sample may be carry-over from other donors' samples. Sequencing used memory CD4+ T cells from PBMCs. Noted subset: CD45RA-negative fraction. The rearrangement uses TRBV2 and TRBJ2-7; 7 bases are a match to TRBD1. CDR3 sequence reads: CASRRQGSSYEQYF. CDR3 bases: TGTGCCAGCAGACGACAGGGATCCTCCTACGAGCAGTACTTC.